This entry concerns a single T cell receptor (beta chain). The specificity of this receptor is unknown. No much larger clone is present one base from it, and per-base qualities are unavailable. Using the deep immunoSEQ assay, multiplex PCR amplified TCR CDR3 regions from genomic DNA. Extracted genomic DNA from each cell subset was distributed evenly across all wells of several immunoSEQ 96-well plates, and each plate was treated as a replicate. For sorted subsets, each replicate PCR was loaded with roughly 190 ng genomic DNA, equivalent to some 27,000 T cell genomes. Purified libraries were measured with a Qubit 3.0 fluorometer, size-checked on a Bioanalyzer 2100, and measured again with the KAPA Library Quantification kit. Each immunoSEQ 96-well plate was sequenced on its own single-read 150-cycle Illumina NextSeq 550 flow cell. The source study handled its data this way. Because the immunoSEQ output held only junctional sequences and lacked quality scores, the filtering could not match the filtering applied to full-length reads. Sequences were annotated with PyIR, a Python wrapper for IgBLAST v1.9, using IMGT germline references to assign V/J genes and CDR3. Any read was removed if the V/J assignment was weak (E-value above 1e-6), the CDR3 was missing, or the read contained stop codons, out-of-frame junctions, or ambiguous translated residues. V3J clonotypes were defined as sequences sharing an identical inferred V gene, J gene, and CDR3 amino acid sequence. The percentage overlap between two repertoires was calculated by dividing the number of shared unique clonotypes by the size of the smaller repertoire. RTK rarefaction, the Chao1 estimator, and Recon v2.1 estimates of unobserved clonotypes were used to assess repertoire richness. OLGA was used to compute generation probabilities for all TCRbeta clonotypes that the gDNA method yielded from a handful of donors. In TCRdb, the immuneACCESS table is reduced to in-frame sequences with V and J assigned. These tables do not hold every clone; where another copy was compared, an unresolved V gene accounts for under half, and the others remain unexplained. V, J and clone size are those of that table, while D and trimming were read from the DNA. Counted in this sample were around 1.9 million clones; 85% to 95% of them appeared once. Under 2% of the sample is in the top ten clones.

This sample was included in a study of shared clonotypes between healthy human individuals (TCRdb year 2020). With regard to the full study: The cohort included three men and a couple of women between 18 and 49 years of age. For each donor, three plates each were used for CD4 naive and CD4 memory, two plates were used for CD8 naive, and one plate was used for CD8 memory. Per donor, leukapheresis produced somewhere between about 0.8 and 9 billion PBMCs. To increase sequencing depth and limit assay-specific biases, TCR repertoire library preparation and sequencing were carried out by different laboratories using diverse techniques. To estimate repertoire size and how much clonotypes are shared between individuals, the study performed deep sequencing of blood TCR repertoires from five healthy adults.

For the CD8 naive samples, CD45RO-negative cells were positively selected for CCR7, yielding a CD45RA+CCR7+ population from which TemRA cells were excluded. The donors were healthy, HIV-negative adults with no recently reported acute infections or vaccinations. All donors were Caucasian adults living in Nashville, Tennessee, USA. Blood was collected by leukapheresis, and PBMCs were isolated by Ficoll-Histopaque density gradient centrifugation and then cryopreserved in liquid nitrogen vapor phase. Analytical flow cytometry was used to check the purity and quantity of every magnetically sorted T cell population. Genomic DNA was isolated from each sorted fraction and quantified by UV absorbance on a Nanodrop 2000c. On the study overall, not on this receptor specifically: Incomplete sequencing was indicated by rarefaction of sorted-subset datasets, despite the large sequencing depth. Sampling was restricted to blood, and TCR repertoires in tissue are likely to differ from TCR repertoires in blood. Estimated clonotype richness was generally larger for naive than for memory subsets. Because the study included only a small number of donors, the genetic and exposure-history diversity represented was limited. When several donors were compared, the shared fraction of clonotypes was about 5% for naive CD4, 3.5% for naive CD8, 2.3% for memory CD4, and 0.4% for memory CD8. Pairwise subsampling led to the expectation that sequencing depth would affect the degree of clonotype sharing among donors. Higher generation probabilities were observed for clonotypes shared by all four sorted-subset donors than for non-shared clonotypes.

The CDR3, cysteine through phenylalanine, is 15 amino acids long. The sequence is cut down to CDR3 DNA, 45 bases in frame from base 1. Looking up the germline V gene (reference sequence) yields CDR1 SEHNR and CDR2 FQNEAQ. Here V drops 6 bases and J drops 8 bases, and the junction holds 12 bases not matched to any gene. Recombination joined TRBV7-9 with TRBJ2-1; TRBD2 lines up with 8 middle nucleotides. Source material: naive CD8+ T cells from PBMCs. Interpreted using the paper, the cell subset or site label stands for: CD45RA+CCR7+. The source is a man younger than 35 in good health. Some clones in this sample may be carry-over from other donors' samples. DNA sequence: TGTGCCAGCAGGGGAACCGGGACTAGGATCTATGAGCAGTTCTTC. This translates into CASRGTGTRIYEQFF.